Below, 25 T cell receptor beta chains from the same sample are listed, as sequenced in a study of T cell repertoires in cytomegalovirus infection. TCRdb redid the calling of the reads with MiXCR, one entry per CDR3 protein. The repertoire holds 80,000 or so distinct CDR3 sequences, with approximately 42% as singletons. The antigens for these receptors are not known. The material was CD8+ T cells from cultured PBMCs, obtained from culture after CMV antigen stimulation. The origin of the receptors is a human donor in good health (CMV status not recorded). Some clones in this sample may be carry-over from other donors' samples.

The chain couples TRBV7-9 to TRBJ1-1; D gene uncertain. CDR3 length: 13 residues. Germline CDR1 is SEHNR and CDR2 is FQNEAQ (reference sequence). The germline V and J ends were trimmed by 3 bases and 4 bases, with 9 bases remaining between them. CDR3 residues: CASSFSVFTEAFF. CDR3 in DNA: TGTGCCAGCAGCTTTTCAGTGTTCACTGAAGCTTTCTTT.

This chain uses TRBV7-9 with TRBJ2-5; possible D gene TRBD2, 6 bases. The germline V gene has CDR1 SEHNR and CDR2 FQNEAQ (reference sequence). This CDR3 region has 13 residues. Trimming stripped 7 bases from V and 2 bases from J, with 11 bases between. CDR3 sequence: CASTMEGQETQYF. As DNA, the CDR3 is TGTGCCAGCACTATGGAGGGGCAAGAGACCCAGTACTTC.

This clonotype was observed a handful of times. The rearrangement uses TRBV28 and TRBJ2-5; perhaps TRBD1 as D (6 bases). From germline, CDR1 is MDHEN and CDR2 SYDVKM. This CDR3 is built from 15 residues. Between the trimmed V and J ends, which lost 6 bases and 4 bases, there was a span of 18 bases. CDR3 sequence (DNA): TGTGCCAGCAGCCTTATTACAGGGTCTGGAGAGACCCAGTACTTC. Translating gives CASSLITGSGETQYF.

The CDR3 reads CSARRGAYGYTF. The CDR3 DNA is TGCAGTGCTAGGCGGGGAGCCTATGGCTACACCTTC. The chain couples TRBV20-1 to TRBJ1-2; D ambiguous. Germline assignment: CDR1 DFQATT and CDR2 SNEGSKA (reference sequence). This CDR3 has 12 residues. The ends were cut back, 3 bases at V and 4 bases at J, with 9 bases in the middle.

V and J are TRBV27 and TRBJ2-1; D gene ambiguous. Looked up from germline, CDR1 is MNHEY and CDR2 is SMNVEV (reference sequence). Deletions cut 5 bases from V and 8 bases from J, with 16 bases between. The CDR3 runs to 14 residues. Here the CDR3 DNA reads TGTGCCAGCAGTCTTAGGGTAGACTCCCATGAGCAGTTCTTC. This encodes CASSLRVDSHEQFF.

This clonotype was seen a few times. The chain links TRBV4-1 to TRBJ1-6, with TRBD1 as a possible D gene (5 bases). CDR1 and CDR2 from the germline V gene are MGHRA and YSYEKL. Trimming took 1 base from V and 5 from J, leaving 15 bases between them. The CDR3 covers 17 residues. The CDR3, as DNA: TGCGCCAGCAGCCAAGGGATGGTCAGGGCCAATAATTCACCCCTCCACTTT. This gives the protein CASSQGMVRANNSPLHF.

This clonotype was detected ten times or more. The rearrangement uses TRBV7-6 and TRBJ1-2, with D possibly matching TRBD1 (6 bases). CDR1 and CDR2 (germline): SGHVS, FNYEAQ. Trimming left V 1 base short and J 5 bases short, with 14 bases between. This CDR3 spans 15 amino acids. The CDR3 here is CASSLDLGGGYGYTF. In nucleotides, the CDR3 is TGTGCCAGCAGCTTAGATTTGGGGGGCGGTTATGGCTACACCTTC.

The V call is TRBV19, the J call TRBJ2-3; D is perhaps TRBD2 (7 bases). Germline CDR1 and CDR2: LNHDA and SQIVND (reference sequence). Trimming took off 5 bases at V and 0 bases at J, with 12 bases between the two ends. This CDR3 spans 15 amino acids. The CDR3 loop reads CASSLRGGSTDTQYF. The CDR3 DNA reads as TGTGCCAGTAGTTTAAGGGGGGGAAGCACAGATACGCAGTATTTT.

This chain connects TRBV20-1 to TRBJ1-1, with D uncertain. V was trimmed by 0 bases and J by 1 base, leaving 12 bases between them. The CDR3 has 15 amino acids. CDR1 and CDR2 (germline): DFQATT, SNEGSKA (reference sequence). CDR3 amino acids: CSARDHGVTNTEAFF. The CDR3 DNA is TGCAGTGCTAGAGATCATGGGGTAACGAACACTGAAGCTTTCTTT.

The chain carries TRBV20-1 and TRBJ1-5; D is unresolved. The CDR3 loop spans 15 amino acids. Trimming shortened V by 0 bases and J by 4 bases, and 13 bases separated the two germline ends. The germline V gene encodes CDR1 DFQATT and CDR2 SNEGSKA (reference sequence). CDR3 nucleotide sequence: TGCAGTGCTAGAGATGATGAGGTTTGGAATCAGCCCCAGCATTTT. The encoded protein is CSARDDEVWNQPQHF.

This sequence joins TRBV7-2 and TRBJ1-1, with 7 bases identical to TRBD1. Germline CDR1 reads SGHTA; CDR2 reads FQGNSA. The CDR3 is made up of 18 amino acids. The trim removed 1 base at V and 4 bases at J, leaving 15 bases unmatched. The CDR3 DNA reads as TGTGCCAGCAGCTTAGGATTAATGAGGGGGCCCTCTGGCACTGAAGCTTTCTTT. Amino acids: CASSLGLMRGPSGTEAFF. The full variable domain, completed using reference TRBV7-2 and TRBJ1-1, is GAGVSQSPSNKVTEKGKDVELRCDPISGHTALYWYRQSLGQGLEFLIYFQGNSAPDKSGLPSDRFSAERTGGSVSTLTIQRTQQEDSAVYLCASSLGLMRGPSGTEAFFGQGTRLTVV.

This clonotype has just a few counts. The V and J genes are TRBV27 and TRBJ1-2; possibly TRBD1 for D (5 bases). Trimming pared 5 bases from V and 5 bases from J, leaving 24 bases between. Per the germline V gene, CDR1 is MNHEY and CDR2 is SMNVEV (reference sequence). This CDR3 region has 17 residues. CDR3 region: CASSLSGQRGIGYGYTF. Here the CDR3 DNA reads TGTGCCAGCAGTCTTTCCGGCCAACGGGGGATAGGGTATGGCTACACCTTC.

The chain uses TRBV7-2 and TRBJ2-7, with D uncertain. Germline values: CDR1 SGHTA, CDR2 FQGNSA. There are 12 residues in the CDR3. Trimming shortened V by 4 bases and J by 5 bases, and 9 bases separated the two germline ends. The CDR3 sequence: CASSYAPHEQYF. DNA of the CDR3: TGTGCCAGCAGCTACGCCCCTCACGAGCAGTACTTC.

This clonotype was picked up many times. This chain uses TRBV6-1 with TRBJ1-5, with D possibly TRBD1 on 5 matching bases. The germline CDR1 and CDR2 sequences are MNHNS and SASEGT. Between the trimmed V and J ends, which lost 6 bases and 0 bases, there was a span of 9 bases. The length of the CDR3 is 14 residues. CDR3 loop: CASSGGYSNQPQHF. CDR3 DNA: TGTGCCAGCAGCGGGGGTTATAGCAATCAGCCCCAGCATTTT.

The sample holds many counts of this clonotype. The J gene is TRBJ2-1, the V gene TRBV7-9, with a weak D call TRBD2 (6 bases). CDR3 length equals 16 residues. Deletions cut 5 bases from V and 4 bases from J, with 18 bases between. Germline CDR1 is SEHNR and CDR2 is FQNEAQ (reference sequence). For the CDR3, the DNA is TGTGCCAGCAGCGCCATCCGGGACTCACAATACAATGAGCAGTTCTTC. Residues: CASSAIRDSQYNEQFF.

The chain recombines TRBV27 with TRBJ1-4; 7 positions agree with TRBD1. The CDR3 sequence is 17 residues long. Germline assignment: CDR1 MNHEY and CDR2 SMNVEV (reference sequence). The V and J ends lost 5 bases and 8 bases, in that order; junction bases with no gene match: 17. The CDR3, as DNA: TGTGCCAGCAGTCCGACCCGATTGACAGGGTTCAGGGAAAAACTGTTTTTT. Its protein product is CASSPTRLTGFREKLFF.

CDR3 amino acids: CASSLPPGQRGDRETQYF. Written as DNA, the CDR3 is TGTGCCAGCAGCTTACCCCCGGGGCAGCGGGGGGATCGCGAGACCCAGTACTTC. The J gene is TRBJ2-5, the V gene TRBV11-1; TRBD2 aligns across 9 bases. CDR3 length: 18 amino acids. Per germline, CDR1 SGHAT and CDR2 FQDESV (reference sequence). Trimming took 2 bases from V and 5 from J; bases not matched to a gene: 15.

CDR3 residues: CSVEGRGGGSYNEQFF. CDR3 nucleotide sequence: TGCAGCGTTGAAGGTCGGGGGGGTGGGTCCTACAATGAGCAGTTCTTC. V and J are TRBV29-1 and TRBJ2-1, with 8 nucleotides matching TRBD2. With 1 base clipped from V and 1 base from J, the junction kept 6 bases outside the gene matches. The CDR3 runs 16 residues. Germline V lookup: CDR1 SQVTM, CDR2 ANQGSEA.

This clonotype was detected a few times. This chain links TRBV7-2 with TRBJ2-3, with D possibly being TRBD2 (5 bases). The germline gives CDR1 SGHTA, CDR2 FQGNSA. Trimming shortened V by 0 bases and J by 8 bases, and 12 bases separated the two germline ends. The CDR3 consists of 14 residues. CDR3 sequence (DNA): TGTGCCAGCAGCTTAGCCGACGTGAGGGTTACGCAGTATTTT. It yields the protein CASSLADVRVTQYF.

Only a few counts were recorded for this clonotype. The CDR3 DNA reads TGTGCCAGCAGTTTTGGGTACTCTGGAAACACCATATATTTT. Translated: CASSFGYSGNTIYF. V and J are TRBV12-3 or TRBV12-4 and TRBJ1-3; D remains unclear. The ends were cut back, 3 bases at V and 0 bases at J, with 6 bases in the middle. CDR3 length: 14 residues.

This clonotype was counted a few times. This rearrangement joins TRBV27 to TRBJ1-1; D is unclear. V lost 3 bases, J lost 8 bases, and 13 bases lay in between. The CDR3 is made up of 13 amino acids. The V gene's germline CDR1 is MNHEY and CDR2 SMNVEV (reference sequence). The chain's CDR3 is CASSFSNPTEAFF. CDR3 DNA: TGTGCCAGCAGTTTTTCCAATCCTACCGAAGCTTTCTTT.

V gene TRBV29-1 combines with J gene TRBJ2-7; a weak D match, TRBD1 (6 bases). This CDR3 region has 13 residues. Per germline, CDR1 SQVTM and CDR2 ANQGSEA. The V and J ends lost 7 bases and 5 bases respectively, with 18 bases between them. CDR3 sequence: CSAKGAGADEQYF. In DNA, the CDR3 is TGCAGCGCAAAAGGGGCAGGGGCCGACGAGCAGTACTTC.

The CDR3 DNA sequence: TGTGCCAGCAGTTCGGACCGGATCACAGATACGCAGTATTTT. Its translation is CASSSDRITDTQYF. The chain carries TRBV27 and TRBJ2-3, with D unclear. Germline lookup yields CDR1 MNHEY and CDR2 SMNVEV (reference sequence). V was trimmed by 4 bases and J by 2 bases, leaving 10 bases between them. This CDR3 is built from 14 residues.

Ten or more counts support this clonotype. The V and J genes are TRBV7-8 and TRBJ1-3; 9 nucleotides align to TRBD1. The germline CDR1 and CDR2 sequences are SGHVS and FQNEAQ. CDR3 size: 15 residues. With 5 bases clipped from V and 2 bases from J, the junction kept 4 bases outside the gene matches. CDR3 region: CASSTQGATGNTIYF. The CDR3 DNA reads TGTGCCAGCAGCACACAGGGGGCTACTGGAAACACCATATATTTT.

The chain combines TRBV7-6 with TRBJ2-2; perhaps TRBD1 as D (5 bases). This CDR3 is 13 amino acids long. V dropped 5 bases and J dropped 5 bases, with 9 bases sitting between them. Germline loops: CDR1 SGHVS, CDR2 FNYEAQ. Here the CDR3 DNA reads TGTGCCAGCAGCGCCACAGGTACCGGGGAGCTGTTTTTT. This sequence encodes CASSATGTGELFF.